This T cell receptor beta chain was sequenced during a study of T cells in tumors after PD-1 blockade (dated by TCRdb to between 2018 and 2021). Study-level background: Patients were excluded if they had prior checkpoint blockade, use of systemic immunosuppressants, or recent radiotherapy or other anti-cancer therapy within 4 weeks. Patients received pembrolizumab 200 mg every 3 weeks or cemiplimab 350 mg every 2 weeks. A subset of patients also received ongoing daily vismodegib 150 mg during anti-PD-1 treatment. On average, peripheral blood samples yielded under 40,000 unique clonotypes and some 110,000 TCR templates (range roughly 24,000-290,000). Paired single-cell RNA and TCR sequencing was performed on site-matched tumors from BCC or SCC patients before and after anti-PD-1 therapy. To compare clonotypes in blood versus tumor, bulk TCR sequencing was run on fewer than 12 peripheral blood samples drawn from 4 or 5 patients. RECIST version 1.1 was the standard used to evaluate clinical response.

Deep TCRbeta sequencing was performed with the immunoSEQ platform. Per the source publication's procedure: Only productive rearrangements were exported from the immunoSEQ Analyzer for downstream analysis. T cell phenotypes were assigned to bulk TCRbeta clonotypes by matching to single-cell RNA+TCR-seq clones sharing the same TCRbeta sequence. Clone enrichment in tumor was calculated as tumor frequency divided by PBMC frequency from bulk TCR sequencing. GLIPH was used to group TCRs into specificity groups, clusters of distinct TCRs likely recognizing common antigens via shared CDR3 motifs. TCRdb obtained this table from immuneACCESS and retained in-frame rearrangements with V and J assigned. These tables miss some clones; where compared with another copy, unresolved V genes account for less than half of the shortfall, and the remainder is unexplained. Clone size and the V and J calls come from that table; the DNA yielded D and trimming. The sample contains just under 65,000 clones, around two thirds of them found a single time. The ten largest clonotypes hold approximately 4.5% of the sample.

As to this clone: Which antigen it targets is not known. An end of the junction does not agree with germline; a read error may underlie this.

From a lookup of the germline V gene (reference sequence), CDR1 and CDR2 are SEHNR and FQNEAQ. The CDR3 contains 13 residues, cysteine and phenylalanine counted. Only the CDR3 DNA stays, 39 bases, in frame from base 1. General findings and caveats noted by the study authors: Roughly 41% of tumor TCR clonotypes were detected in blood, and some novel exhausted tumor clones were observed in pre-treatment blood, which was taken as suggesting peripheral recruitment. The source of novel T cell clones was not identified and could include lymphoid organs or rare unexpanded clones within the tumor or its periphery.

This specimen's time point label, per the study, means: after anti-PD-1 therapy. For bulk TCRbeta sequencing, genomic DNA was extracted from tumor biopsies or peripheral blood, and input amounts ranged from roughly 550 ng to 6,004 ng. Every patient was a poor candidate for surgical resection and had histologically proven advanced or metastatic basal or squamous cell carcinoma. The basal cell carcinoma cohort comprised 11 patients, of whom roughly 8 had bulk tumor TCR sequencing. The sequence was collected from a human donor with basal cell carcinoma. The sequencing here drew on PBMCs, taken after anti-PD-1 treatment. The chain joins TRBV7-9 to TRBJ2-3; the D gene assignment is perhaps TRBD1 or TRBD2, with each matching 5 bases. Here is the DNA: TGTGCCGGCAGTCCTCGGGGCCCAGATACGCAGTATTTT. This yields the protein CAGSPRGPDTQYF.